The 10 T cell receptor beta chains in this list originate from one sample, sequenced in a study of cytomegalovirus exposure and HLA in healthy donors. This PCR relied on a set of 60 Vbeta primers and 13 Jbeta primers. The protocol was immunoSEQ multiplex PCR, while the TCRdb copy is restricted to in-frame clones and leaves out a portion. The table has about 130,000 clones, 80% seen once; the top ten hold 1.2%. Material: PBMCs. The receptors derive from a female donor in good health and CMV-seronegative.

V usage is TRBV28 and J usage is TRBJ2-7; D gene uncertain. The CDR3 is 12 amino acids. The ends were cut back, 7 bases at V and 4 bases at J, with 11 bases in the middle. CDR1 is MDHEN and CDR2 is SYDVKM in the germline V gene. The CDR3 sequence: CASNLLGYEQYF. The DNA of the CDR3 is TGTGCCAGCAATCTCCTCGGGTACGAGCAGTACTTC.

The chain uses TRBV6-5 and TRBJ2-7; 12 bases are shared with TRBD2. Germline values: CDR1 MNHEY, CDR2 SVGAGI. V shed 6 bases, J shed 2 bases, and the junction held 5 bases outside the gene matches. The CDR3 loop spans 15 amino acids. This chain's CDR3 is CASRELAGGAYEQYF. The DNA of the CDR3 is TGTGCCAGCAGAGAACTAGCGGGAGGCGCCTACGAGCAGTACTTC.

For the CDR3, the DNA is TGCGCCAGCAGCGTGGGCGGGGGGCGGGGCACTGAAGCTTTCTTT. This gives the protein CASSVGGGRGTEAFF. V gene TRBV5-1 combines with J gene TRBJ1-1; weak D call: TRBD1 (6 bases). CDR1 is SGHRS and CDR2 is YFSETQ in the germline V gene. The CDR3 spans 15 residues. V lost 4 bases, J lost 4 bases, and 17 bases lay in between.

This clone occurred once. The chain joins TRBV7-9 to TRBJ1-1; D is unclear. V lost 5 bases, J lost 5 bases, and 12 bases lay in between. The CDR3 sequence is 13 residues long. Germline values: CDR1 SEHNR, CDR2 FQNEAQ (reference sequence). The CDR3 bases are TGTGCCAGCAGCCCGGGTATCCAAACTGAAGCTTTCTTT. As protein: CASSPGIQTEAFF.

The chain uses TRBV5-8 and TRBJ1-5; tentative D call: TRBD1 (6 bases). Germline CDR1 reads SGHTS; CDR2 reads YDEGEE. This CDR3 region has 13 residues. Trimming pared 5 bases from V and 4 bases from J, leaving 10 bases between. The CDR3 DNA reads TGTGCCAGCAGACAGGGTCTGAATCAGCCCCAGCATTTT. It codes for CASRQGLNQPQHF.

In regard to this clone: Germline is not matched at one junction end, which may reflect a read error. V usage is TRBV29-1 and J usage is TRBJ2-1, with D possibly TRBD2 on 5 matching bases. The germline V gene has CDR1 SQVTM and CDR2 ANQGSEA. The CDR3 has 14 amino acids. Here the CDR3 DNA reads TGCAGCGTTCGAGCGGTAAGCTCCTACAATGAGCAGCTCTTC. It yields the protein CSVRAVSSYNEQLF.

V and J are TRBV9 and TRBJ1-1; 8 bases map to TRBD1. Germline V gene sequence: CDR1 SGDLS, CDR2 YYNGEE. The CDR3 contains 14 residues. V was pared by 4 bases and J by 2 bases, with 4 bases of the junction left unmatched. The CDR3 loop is CASSRTGINTEAFF. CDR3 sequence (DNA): TGTGCCAGCAGCCGGACAGGGATCAACACTGAAGCTTTCTTT.

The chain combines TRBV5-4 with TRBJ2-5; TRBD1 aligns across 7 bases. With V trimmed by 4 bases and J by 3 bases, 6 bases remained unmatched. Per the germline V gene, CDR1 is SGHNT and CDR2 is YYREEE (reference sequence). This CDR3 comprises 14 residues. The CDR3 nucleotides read TGTGCCAGCAGCCAGGGACAGAGAAAAGAGACCCAGTACTTC. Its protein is CASSQGQRKETQYF.

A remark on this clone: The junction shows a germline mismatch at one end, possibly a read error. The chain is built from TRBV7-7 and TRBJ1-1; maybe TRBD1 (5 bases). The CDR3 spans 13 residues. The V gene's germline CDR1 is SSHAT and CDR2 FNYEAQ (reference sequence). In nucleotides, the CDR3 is TGTGCTAGCAGCCGTTCCAGGGACACTGAAGCTTTCTTT. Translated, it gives CASSRSRDTEAFF.

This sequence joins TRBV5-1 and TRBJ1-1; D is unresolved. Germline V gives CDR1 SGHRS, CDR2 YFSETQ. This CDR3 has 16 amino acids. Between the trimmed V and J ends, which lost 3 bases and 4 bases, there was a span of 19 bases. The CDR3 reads CASSSTDYRGVTEAFF. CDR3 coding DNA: TGCGCCAGCAGCTCGACGGACTACCGAGGTGTCACTGAAGCTTTCTTT.